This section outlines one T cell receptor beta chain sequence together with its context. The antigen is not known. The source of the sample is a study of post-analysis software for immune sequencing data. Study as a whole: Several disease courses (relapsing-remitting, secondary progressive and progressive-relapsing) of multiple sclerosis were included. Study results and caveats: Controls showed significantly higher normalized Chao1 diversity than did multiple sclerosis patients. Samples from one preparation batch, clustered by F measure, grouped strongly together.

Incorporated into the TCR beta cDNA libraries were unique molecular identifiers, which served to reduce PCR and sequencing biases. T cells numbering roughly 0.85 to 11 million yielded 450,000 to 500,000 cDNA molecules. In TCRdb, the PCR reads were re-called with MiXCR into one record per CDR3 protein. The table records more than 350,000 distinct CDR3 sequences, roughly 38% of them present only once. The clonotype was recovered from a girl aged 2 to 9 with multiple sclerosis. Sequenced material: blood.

The CDR3 protein is CSARDSARWAFF. CDR3 nucleotide sequence: TGCAGTGCTAGAGATTCGGCTCGATGGGCTTTCTTT. This chain connects TRBV20-1 to TRBJ1-1; no firm D call. V lost 0 bases and J 11 bases, leaving 13 bases between the germline ends. The CDR3 totals 12 residues. The V gene's germline CDR1 is DFQATT and CDR2 SNEGSKA (reference sequence).